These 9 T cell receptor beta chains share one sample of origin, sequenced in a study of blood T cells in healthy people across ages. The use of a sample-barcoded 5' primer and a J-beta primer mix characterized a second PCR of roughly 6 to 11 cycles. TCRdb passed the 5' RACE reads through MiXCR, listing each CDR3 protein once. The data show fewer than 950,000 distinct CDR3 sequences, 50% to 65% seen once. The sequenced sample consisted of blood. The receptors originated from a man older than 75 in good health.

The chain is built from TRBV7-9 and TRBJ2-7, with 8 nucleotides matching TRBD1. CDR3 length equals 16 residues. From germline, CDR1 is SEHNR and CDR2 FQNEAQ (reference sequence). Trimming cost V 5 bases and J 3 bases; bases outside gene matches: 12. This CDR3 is CASSTTTGARVYEQYF. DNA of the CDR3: TGTGCCAGCAGCACCACGACAGGGGCCAGGGTCTACGAGCAGTACTTC.

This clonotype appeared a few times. In DNA form, the CDR3 reads TGCAGCGTTGCCCCTAGGGACAGAGACAATGAGCAGTTCTTC. Amino acids: CSVAPRDRDNEQFF. This rearrangement joins TRBV29-1 to TRBJ2-1; 7 positions agree with TRBD1. Germline V lookup: CDR1 SQVTM, CDR2 ANQGSEA. Trimming cost V 4 bases and J 5 bases; bases outside gene matches: 8. The CDR3 covers 14 residues.

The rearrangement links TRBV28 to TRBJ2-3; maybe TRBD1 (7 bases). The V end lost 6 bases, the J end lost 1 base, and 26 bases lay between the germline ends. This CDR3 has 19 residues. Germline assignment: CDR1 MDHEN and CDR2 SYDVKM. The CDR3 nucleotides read TGTGCCAGCAGCCCAGGGGGGCTAGCCCGCGAGGGAGGCACAGATACGCAGTATTTT. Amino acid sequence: CASSPGGLAREGGTDTQYF.

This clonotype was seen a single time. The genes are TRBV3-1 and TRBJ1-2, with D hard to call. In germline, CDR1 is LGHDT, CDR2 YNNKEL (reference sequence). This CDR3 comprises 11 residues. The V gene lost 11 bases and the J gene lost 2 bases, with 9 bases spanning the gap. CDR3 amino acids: CAASANYGYTF. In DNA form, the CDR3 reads TGTGCCGCTTCGGCAAACTATGGCTACACCTTC.

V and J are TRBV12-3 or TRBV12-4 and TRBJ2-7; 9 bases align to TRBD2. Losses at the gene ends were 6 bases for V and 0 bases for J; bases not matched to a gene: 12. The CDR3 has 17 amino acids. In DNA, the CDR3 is TGTGCCAGCAGCTTTCGAGCGGGAGGAAAAATCTCCTACGAGCAGTACTTC. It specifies CASSFRAGGKISYEQYF.

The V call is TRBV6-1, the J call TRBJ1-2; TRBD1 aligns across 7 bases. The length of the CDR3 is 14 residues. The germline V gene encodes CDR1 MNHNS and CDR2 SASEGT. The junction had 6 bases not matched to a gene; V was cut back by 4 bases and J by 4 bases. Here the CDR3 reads CASSAGGGIYGYTF. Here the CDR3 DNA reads TGTGCCAGCAGTGCTGGAGGGGGCATCTATGGCTACACCTTC.

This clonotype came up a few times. CDR3 in amino acids: CASSQGELAGVEHRYAYF. The CDR3, as DNA: TGTGCCAGCAGCCAAGGTGAACTAGCGGGAGTGGAGCACAGATACGCGTATTTT. The chain has TRBV4-2 and TRBJ2-3; 11 bases line up with TRBD2. This CDR3 spans 18 amino acids. From germline, CDR1 is LGHNA and CDR2 YNFKEQ. V was clipped by 1 base and J by 14 bases; unmatched bases: 20.

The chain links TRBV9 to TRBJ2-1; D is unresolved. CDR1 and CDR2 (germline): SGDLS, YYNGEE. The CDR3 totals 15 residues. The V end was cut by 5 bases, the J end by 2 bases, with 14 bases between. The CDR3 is CASSAGGSTYNEQFF. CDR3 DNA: TGTGCCAGCAGTGCTGGCGGATCAACCTACAATGAGCAGTTCTTC.

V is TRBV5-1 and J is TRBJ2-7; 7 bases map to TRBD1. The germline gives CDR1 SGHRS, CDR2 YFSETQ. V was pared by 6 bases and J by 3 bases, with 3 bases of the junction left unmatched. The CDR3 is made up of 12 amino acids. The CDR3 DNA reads TGCGCCAGCACGGCAGGGGGCTACGAGCAGTACTTC. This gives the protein CASTAGGYEQYF.